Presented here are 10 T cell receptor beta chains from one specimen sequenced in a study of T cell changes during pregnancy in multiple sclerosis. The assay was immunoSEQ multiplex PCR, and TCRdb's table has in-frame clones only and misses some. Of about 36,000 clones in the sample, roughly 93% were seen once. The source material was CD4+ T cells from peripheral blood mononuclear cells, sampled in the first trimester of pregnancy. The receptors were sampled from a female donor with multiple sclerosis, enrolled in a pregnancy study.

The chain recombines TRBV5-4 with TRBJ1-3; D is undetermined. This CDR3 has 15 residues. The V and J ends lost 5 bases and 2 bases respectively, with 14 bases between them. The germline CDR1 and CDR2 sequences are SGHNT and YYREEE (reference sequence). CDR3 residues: CASSSGRATGNTIYF. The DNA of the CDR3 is TGTGCCAGCAGTTCGGGAAGGGCAACTGGAAACACCATATATTTT.

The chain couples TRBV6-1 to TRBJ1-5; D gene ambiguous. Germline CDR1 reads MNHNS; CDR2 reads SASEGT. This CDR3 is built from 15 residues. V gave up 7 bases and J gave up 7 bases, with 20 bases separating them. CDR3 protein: CASTRGNRAGQPQHF. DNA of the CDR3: TGTGCCAGCACCCGAGGGAACAGAGCAGGACAGCCCCAGCATTTT.

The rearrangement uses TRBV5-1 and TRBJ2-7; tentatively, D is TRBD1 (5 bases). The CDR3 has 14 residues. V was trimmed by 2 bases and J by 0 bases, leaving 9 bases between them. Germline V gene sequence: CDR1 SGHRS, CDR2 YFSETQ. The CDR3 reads CASSLLTVSYEQYF. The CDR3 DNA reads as TGCGCCAGCAGCTTATTGACAGTCTCCTACGAGCAGTACTTC. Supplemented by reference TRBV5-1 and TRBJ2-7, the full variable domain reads KAGVTQTPRYLIKTRGQQVTLSCSPISGHRSVSWYQQTPGQGLQFLFEYFSETQRNKGNFPGRFSGRQFSNSRSEMNVSTLELGDSALYLCASSLLTVSYEQYFGPGTRLTVT.

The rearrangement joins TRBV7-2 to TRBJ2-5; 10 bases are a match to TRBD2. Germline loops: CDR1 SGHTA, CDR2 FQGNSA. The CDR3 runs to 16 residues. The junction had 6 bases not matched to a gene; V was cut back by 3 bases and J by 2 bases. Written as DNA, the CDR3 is TGTGCCAGCAGCTTGCACGGAGCGGGGGGGCAAGAGACCCAGTACTTC. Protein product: CASSLHGAGGQETQYF.

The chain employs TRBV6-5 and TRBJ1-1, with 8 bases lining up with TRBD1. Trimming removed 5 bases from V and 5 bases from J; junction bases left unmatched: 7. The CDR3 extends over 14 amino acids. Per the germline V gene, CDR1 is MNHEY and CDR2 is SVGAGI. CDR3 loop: CASSPDRVRTEAFF. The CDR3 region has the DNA TGTGCCAGCAGTCCGGACAGGGTTCGGACTGAAGCTTTCTTT.

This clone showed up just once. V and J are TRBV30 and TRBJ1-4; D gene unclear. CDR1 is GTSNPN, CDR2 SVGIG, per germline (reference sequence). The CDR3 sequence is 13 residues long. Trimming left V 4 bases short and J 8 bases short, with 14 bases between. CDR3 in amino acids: CAWKVGGSEKLFF. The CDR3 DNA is TGTGCCTGGAAGGTGGGAGGATCGGAAAAACTGTTTTTT. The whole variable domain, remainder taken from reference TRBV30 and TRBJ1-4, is SQTIHQWPATLVQPVGSPLSLECTVEGTSNPNLYWYRQAAGRGLQLLFYSVGIGQISSEVPQNLSASRPQDRQFILSSKKLLLSDSGFYLCAWKVGGSEKLFFGSGTQLSVL.

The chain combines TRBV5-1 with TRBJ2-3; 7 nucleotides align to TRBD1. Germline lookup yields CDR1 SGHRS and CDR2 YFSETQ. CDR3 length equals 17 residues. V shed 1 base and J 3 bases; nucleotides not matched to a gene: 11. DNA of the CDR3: TGCGCCAGCAGCTTGACAGGGGCGACCGTGTTAACAGATACGCAGTATTTT. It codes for CASSLTGATVLTDTQYF.

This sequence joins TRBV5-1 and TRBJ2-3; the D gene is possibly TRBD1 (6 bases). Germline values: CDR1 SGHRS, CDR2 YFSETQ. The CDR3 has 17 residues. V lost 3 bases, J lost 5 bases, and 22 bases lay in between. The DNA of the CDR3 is TGCGCCAGCAGCTCCGGGCATGGGACACCGGGTAGAGATACGCAGTATTTT. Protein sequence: CASSSGHGTPGRDTQYF.

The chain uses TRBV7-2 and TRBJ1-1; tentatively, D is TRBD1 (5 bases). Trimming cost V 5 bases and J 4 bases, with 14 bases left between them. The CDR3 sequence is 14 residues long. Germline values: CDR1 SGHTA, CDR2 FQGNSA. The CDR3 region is CASSLVGGTTEAFF. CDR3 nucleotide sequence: TGTGCCAGCAGCCTAGTGGGGGGTACCACTGAAGCTTTCTTT.

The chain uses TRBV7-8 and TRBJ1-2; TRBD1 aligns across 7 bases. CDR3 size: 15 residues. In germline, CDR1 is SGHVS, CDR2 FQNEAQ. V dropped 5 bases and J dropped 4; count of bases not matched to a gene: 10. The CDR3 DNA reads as TGTGCCAGCAGCAGTTTTACAGGGGTAGGCTATGGCTACACCTTC. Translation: CASSSFTGVGYGYTF.